The clone carrying this T cell receptor beta chain turned up a few times. A second 7 to 11 cycle PCR used barcoded and J-beta primers. TCRdb re-called the 5' RACE reads with MiXCR, one entry per CDR3 protein. The data hold about 570,000 distinct CDR3 sequences, with about 26% observed a single time. The data stem from a study of blood T cells in healthy people across ages. The length of the CDR3 is 14 residues. Between the trimmed V and J ends, which lost 2 bases and 7 bases, there was a span of 9 bases. These same records also appear under a second study, on T cells of mothers and their children.

The receptor's source is a boy aged 2-9 years in good health. The chain uses TRBV12-3 or TRBV12-4 and TRBJ1-6; D not certain. Sample: blood. DNA for the CDR3: TGTGCCAGCAGTTTACCGGGAAGCAATTCACCCCTCCACTTT. Protein product: CASSLPGSNSPLHF.